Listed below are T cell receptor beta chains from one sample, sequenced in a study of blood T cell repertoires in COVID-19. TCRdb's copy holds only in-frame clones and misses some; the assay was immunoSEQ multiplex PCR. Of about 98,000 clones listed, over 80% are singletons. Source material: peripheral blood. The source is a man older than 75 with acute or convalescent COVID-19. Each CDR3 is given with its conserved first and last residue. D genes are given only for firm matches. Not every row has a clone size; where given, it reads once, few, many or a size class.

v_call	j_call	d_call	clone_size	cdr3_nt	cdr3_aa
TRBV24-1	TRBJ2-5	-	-	TGTGCCACCAGTGACCCCCGGGACTTCCAAGAGACCCAGTACTTC	CATSDPRDFQETQYF
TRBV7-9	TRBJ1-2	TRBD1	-	TGTGCCAGCAGCCCACGGGACAGGGGAGTCTACACCTTC	CASSPRDRGVYTF
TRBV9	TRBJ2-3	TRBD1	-	TGTGCCAGCAGCCCCCGGGACAGAGCCACAGATACGCAGTATTTT	CASSPRDRATDTQYF
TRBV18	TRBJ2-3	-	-	TGTGCCAGCTCACCACCGGGGGCTCGCACAGATACGCAGTATTTT	CASSPPGARTDTQYF
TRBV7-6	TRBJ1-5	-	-	TGTGCCCCCGGGGGGCCCCAGCATTTT	CAPGGPQHF
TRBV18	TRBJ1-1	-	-	TGTGCCAGCTCGCAGGACAGCCTTTTTGAAGCTTTCTTT	CASSQDSLFEAFF
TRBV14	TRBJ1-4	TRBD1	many	TGTGCCAGCAGCCAAGCCACAGGGGGCACTAATGAAAAACTGTTTTTT	CASSQATGGTNEKLFF
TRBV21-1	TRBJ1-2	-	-	TGTGCCAGCATTCCCGGGACAGGGGGCGACTATGGCTACACCTTC	CASIPGTGGDYGYTF
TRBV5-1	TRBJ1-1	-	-	TGCGCCAGCAGCTCCGCCGACAGGAAGACTGAAGCTTTCTTT	CASSSADRKTEAFF
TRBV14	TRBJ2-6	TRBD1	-	TGTGCCAGCAGCCAAGCTGACAGGGAAAAGTTTTCTGGGGCCAACGTCCTGACTTTC	CASSQADREKFSGANVLTF
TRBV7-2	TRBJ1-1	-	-	TGTGCCAGCAGCTACAGGGTGAACACTGAAGCTTTCTTT	CASSYRVNTEAFF
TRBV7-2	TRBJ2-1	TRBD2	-	TGTGCCAGCAGCTTAAGGACTAGCGGGGGGTACAATGAGCAGTTCTTC	CASSLRTSGGYNEQFF
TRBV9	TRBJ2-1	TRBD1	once	TGTGCCAGCAGCCCCACCGGGACAGGGGAACGGCGGTTCTTC	CASSPTGTGERRFF
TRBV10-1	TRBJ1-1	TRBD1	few	TGCGCCAGCAGAGACCGGACAGGGGGGCACACTGAAGCTTTCTTT	CASRDRTGGHTEAFF
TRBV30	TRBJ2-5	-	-	TGTGCCTGGAGTGATAAGGGGCCCCAAGAGACCCAGTACTTC	CAWSDKGPQETQYF
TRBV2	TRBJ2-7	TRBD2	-	TGTGCCAGCAGTGAAGCCCAAGTAGGGCGGGAGGGCCTTTACGAGCAGTACTTC	CASSEAQVGREGLYEQYF
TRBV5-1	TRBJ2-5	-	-	TGCGCCAGCAGCTTGGCAGGATTACAGGAAGAGACCCAGTACTTC	CASSLAGLQEETQYF
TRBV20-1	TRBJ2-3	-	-	TGCAGTGCTAGTGACTTAGGGGACATCCGAGATACGCAGTATTTT	CSASDLGDIRDTQYF
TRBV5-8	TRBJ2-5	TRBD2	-	TGTGCCAGCAGCGCCGGCGGGGGGACCGAGGGAGAGACCCAGTACTTC	CASSAGGGTEGETQYF
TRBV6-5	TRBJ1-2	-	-	TGTGCCAGCACCCTTTATGGCTCTGGCTACACCTTC	CASTLYGSGYTF
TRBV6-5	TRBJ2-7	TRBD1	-	TGTGCCAGCAGCCGACCCGGGACAGCAGTCTACGAGCAGTACTTC	CASSRPGTAVYEQYF
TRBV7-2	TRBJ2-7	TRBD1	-	TGTGCCAGCAGCTCTGGACAGGCGACGATCCCCTACGAGCAGTACTTC	CASSSGQATIPYEQYF
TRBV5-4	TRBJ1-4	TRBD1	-	TGTGCCAGCAGCTTGTCAAAGGGGGCCCTTAATGAAAAACTGTTTTTT	CASSLSKGALNEKLFF
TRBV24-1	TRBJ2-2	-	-	TGTGCCACCAGTGACAGGCTTCCGAACACCGGGGAGCTGTTTTTT	CATSDRLPNTGELFF
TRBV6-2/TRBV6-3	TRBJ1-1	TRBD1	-	TGTGCCAGCAGTTTTCCCGGACAGGGGGCTACAGGGTGGGACACTGAAGCTTTCTTT	CASSFPGQGATGWDTEAFF
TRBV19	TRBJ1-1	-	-	TGTGCCAGTAGCCGGGGGGACTCCATGAACACTGAAGCTTTCTTT	CASSRGDSMNTEAFF
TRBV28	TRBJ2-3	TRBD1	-	TGTGCCAGCAGTTTATCCGGGACAGGGAGCACAGATACGCAGTATTTT	CASSLSGTGSTDTQYF
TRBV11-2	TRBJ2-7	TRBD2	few	TGTGCCAGCAGCCCCGGGGGGAGCTCCTACGAGCAGTACTTC	CASSPGGSSYEQYF
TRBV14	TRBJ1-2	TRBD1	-	TGTGCCAGCAGCCCGAGGGCCGGGACAGGGGGCTATGGCTACACCTTC	CASSPRAGTGGYGYTF
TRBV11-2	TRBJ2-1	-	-	TGTGCCAGCAATCCCAATTGGGGGGTGGGTGAGCAGTTCTTC	CASNPNWGVGEQFF
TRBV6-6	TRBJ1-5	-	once	TGTGCCAGCACTTCAGGTGGGGCCTTTAGCAATCAGCCCCAGCATTTT	CASTSGGAFSNQPQHF
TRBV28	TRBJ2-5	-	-	TGTGCCAGCAGCCGGGGTGCAGGGGTGGAGACCCAGTACTTC	CASSRGAGVETQYF
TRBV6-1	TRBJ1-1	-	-	TGTGCCAGCAGAGGCGGAGGCCGGGGCACTGAAGCTTTCTTT	CASRGGGRGTEAFF
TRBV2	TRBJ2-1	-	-	TGTGCCAGCAGAGGGACTCCGGGGAAGGAGCAGTTCTTC	CASRGTPGKEQFF
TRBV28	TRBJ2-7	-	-	TGTGCCAGCAGTCTCCCGCTGCGGGAGCAGTACTTC	CASSLPLREQYF
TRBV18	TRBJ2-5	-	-	TGTGCCAGCTCACCTGGGACATCCCCTCCGGAGACCCAGTACTTC	CASSPGTSPPETQYF
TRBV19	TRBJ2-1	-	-	TGTGCCAGTAGCCGAGTAGCTGGGAATGAGCAGTTCTTC	CASSRVAGNEQFF
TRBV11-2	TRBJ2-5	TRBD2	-	TGTGCCAGCAGCCTTGGGGGGGATTGGGAGACCCAGTACTTC	CASSLGGDWETQYF
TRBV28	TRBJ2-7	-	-	TGTGCCAGCAGTCCGACGGGGGTTCCCTCCTACGAGCAGTACTTC	CASSPTGVPSYEQYF
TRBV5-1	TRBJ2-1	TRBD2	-	TGCGCCAGCAGCTTGGGCGGGAGCTCCTACAATGAGCAGTTCTTC	CASSLGGSSYNEQFF
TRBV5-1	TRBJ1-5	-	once	TGCGCCAGCAGCTTGGACCCGATCGGCGGTCAGCCCCAGCATTTT	CASSLDPIGGQPQHF
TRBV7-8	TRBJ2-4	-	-	TGTGCCAGCAGCTTAGTCGTCCAGGGGCAGGTAGCCAAAAACATTCAGTACTTC	CASSLVVQGQVAKNIQYF
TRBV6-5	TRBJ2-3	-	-	TGTGCCACCCTATTAGGGGGGGCCACAGATACGCAGTATTTT	CATLLGGATDTQYF
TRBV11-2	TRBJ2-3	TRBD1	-	TGTGCCAGCAGCCTTCGACAGGGGACAGATACGCAGTATTTT	CASSLRQGTDTQYF
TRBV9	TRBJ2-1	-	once	TGTGCCAGCAGCCCCTCGAACCCGGATGAGCAGTTCTTC	CASSPSNPDEQFF
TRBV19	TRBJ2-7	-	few	TGTGCCGGAAAAGCGGACTACGAGCAGTACTTC	CAGKADYEQYF
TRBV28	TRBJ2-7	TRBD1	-	TGTGCCAGCAGTTTGGGCAGGGGGCAACCAACCTACGAGCAGTACTTC	CASSLGRGQPTYEQYF